The rows below give T cell receptor beta chains drawn from one sample of a study of Ad26.COV2.S vaccination and SARS-CoV-2 variants. The method was immunoSEQ multiplex PCR; TCRdb's version includes in-frame clones alone and lacks a portion of them. The sample contains roughly 330,000 clones, 75% to 90% of which appear only once. This specimen consisted of peripheral blood, obtained in a trial of Ad26.COV2.S vaccine versus placebo. These receptors came from a person aged 18-65 years who received the Ad26.COV2.S COVID-19 vaccine or a placebo. Each CDR3 is given with its conserved first and last residue. Fields, in order: D gene, J gene, V gene, clone size, CDR3 protein, CDR3 DNA. The D gene is left open where the match is weak. Only part of the rows carry a size: once, few, many, or a class if the clone is expanded.

NA,TRBJ1-6,TRBV7-6,NA,CASSRTELYNSPLHF,TGTGCCAGCAGCAGGACAGAACTTTATAATTCACCCCTCCACTTT
NA,TRBJ1-1,TRBV12-3/TRBV12-4,NA,CASGPVGRTEAFF,TGTGCCAGCGGCCCGGTCGGGCGAACTGAAGCTTTCTTT
TRBD1,TRBJ1-3,TRBV7-2,NA,CASSQTSIGGAGNTIYF,TGTGCCAGCAGCCAAACCTCGATAGGGGGCGCAGGAAACACCATATATTTT
NA,TRBJ1-3,TRBV19,NA,CASTTSASSGNTIYF,TGTGCCAGTACGACATCGGCTAGCTCTGGAAACACCATATATTTT
NA,TRBJ2-1,TRBV24-1,NA,CATSARGGENEQFF,TGTGCCACCAGTGCCCGAGGAGGGGAGAATGAGCAGTTCTTC
NA,TRBJ2-1,TRBV9,NA,CASSVGTSPNEQFF,TGTGCCAGCAGCGTAGGGACCAGCCCGAATGAGCAGTTCTTC
NA,TRBJ2-1,TRBV12-3/TRBV12-4,NA,CASMTRNYNEQFF,TGTGCCAGCATGACGAGAAACTACAATGAGCAGTTCTTC
NA,TRBJ1-5,TRBV25-1,NA,CASSEPNQPQHF,TGTGCCAGCAGTGAGCCCAATCAGCCCCAGCATTTT
NA,TRBJ2-3,TRBV27,NA,CASSLTHTDTQYF,TGTGCCAGCAGTTTAACTCACACAGATACGCAGTATTTT
TRBD1,TRBJ1-1,TRBV4-3,NA,CASSQMAGQTFTEAFF,TGCGCCAGCAGCCAGATGGCGGGACAGACCTTCACTGAAGCTTTCTTT
TRBD2,TRBJ2-1,TRBV7-2,NA,CASTPIRGTSGSAEFF,TGTGCCAGCACCCCCATCCGAGGTACTAGCGGGAGCGCAGAGTTCTTC
NA,TRBJ2-2,TRBV7-2,NA,CASSLAGGPNGELFF,TGTGCCAGCAGCTTAGCGGGGGGGCCCAACGGGGAGCTGTTTTTT
NA,TRBJ1-1,TRBV6-4,NA,CASSDSSTEAFF,TGTGCCAGCAGTGACTCGAGCACTGAAGCTTTCTTT
NA,TRBJ1-4,TRBV28,NA,CASSLRTPFGKLFF,TGTGCCAGCAGTTTACGGACGCCGTTCGGAAAACTGTTTTTT
NA,TRBJ1-5,TRBV27,NA,CASSFRVRQPQHF,TGTGCCAGCAGTTTCAGGGTACGTCAGCCCCAGCATTTT
NA,TRBJ2-7,TRBV4-1,NA,CASSQAKGVSYTYEQYF,TGCGCCAGCAGCCAAGCAAAAGGGGTCTCCTACACCTACGAGCAGTACTTC
NA,TRBJ2-6,TRBV7-6,once,CASSISQGGGANVLTF,TGTGCCAGCAGCATTAGCCAGGGGGGTGGTGCCAACGTCCTGACTTTC
NA,TRBJ1-2,TRBV10-1,NA,CASSETWNYGYTF,TGCGCCAGCAGTGAGACGTGGAACTATGGCTACACCTTC
NA,TRBJ1-2,TRBV6-1,NA,CASSENRLMAQGSRDGYTF,TGTGCCAGCAGTGAAAACCGCTTAATGGCACAGGGTTCGAGGGATGGCTACACCTTC
NA,TRBJ2-6,TRBV19,NA,CASSYGLGANVLTF,TGTGCCAGTAGCTACGGTCTTGGGGCCAACGTCCTGACTTTC
TRBD1,TRBJ1-4,TRBV29-1,NA,CSGSDRAVEKLFF,TGCAGCGGCTCGGACAGGGCCGTTGAAAAACTGTTTTTT
NA,TRBJ1-5,TRBV9,NA,CASSVAGGDQPQHF,TGTGCCAGCAGCGTGGCGGGAGGCGATCAGCCCCAGCATTTT
NA,TRBJ2-2,TRBV4-3,once,CASSQENPGPTGELFF,TGCGCCAGCAGCCAAGAGAACCCAGGGCCCACCGGGGAGCTGTTTTTT
TRBD2,TRBJ2-2,TRBV4-3,NA,CASRGGLAGVNTGELFF,TGCGCCAGCAGAGGGGGACTAGCGGGAGTGAACACCGGGGAGCTGTTTTTT
TRBD2,TRBJ2-7,TRBV5-1,NA,CASSLEGTSGGGSYEQYF,TGCGCCAGCAGCTTGGAGGGGACTAGCGGGGGTGGATCCTACGAGCAGTACTTC
NA,TRBJ2-7,TRBV4-1,NA,CASSQRENYYEQYF,TGCGCCAGCAGCCAAAGGGAAAACTACTACGAGCAGTACTTC
NA,TRBJ2-3,TRBV29-1,NA,CSVEVWREWGTDTQYF,TGCAGCGTTGAAGTTTGGAGGGAATGGGGCACAGATACGCAGTATTTT
NA,TRBJ1-2,TRBV27,NA,CASSLKGGVYGYTF,TGTGCCAGCAGTTTAAAGGGGGGGGTCTATGGCTACACCTTC
TRBD2,TRBJ2-1,TRBV20-1,NA,CSASLPGLAGNEQFF,TGCAGTGCTAGTCTCCCGGGACTAGCGGGAAATGAGCAGTTCTTC
NA,TRBJ1-3,TRBV4-2,NA,CASSQESAYSGNTIYF,TGTGCCAGCAGCCAAGAGTCAGCATACTCTGGAAACACCATATATTTT
NA,TRBJ1-6,TRBV5-4,few,CASSLDYDSPLHF,TGTGCCAGCAGCTTGGATTATGATTCACCCCTCCACTTT
NA,TRBJ1-5,TRBV19,NA,CASSQRAGGYNQPQHF,TGTGCCAGTAGTCAGCGTGCCGGTGGGTACAATCAGCCCCAGCATTTT
TRBD1,TRBJ2-2,TRBV7-3,once,CASSFDRGDTGELFF,TGTGCCAGCAGCTTCGACAGGGGGGACACCGGGGAGCTGTTTTTT
NA,TRBJ2-2,TRBV10-1,few,CASRRLANTGELFF,TGCGCCAGCAGGAGACTAGCGAACACCGGGGAGCTGTTTTTT
NA,TRBJ1-1,TRBV9,once,CASSQEGNANTEAFF,TGTGCCAGCAGCCAAGAAGGTAACGCGAACACTGAAGCTTTCTTT
NA,TRBJ1-1,TRBV19,NA,CASSIRGGRNEAFF,TGTGCCAGTAGTATAAGAGGGGGGAGGAATGAAGCTTTCTTT
NA,TRBJ2-3,TRBV7-2,NA,CASSLSPSLADTQYF,TGTGCCAGCAGCTTGTCGCCTAGTCTGGCAGATACGCAGTATTTT
TRBD1,TRBJ1-1,TRBV25-1,NA,CASSDASGGLRTEAFF,TGTGCCAGCAGTGATGCGTCAGGGGGCTTGAGGACTGAAGCTTTCTTT
TRBD2,TRBJ2-2,TRBV4-2,NA,CASSQEGTSRATGELFF,TGTGCCAGCAGCCAAGAGGGGACTAGTCGCGCCACCGGGGAGCTGTTTTTT
TRBD1,TRBJ2-1,TRBV4-1,NA,CASSPDRGEGQFF,TGCGCCAGCAGCCCGGACAGGGGAGAGGGGCAGTTCTTC
NA,TRBJ1-2,TRBV7-2,NA,CASSLLGGGPNYGYTF,TGTGCCAGCAGCTTACTTGGTGGAGGGCCAAACTATGGCTACACCTTC
NA,TRBJ2-2,TRBV11-3,NA,CASRTGTGELFF,TGTGCCAGCAGGACGGGGACCGGGGAGCTGTTTTTT
NA,TRBJ1-3,TRBV5-1,NA,CASSLLGDSGNTIYF,TGCGCCAGCAGCTTGTTGGGGGACTCTGGAAACACCATATATTTT
TRBD2,TRBJ2-6,TRBV6-2/TRBV6-3,NA,CASSWGGVSSGANVLTF,TGTGCCAGCAGTTGGGGGGGGGTCAGCTCTGGGGCCAACGTCCTGACTTTC
NA,TRBJ1-4,TRBV5-4,NA,CASSFGRNTGLYNEKLFF,TGTGCCAGCAGCTTCGGCCGAAATACAGGCCTGTATAATGAAAAACTGTTTTTT
TRBD1,TRBJ1-5,TRBV23-1,NA,CASSLTRQGPERSNQPQHF,TGCGCCAGCAGTCTAACCCGACAGGGGCCGGAACGGAGCAATCAGCCCCAGCATTTT
NA,TRBJ2-3,TRBV4-3,NA,CTSSQGGRGRTDTQYF,TGCACCAGCAGCCAAGGTGGACGGGGAAGGACAGATACGCAGTATTTT
NA,TRBJ1-2,TRBV3-1/TRBV3-2,NA,CASSPKGGLGYTF,TGTGCCAGCAGCCCGAAGGGGGGTCTCGGCTACACCTTC
NA,TRBJ1-2,TRBV4-3,NA,CASSQESPGQTFGYTF,TGCGCCAGCAGCCAAGAAAGTCCGGGGCAGACCTTTGGCTACACCTTC
NA,TRBJ1-4,TRBV6-2/TRBV6-3,NA,CASSLLGGATNEKLFF,TGTGCCAGCAGCCTACTCGGGGGTGCAACTAATGAAAAACTGTTTTTT
NA,TRBJ2-3,TRBV11-2,NA,CASSPGGLALADTQYF,TGTGCCAGCAGCCCAGGGGGGCTAGCCCTTGCAGATACGCAGTATTTT